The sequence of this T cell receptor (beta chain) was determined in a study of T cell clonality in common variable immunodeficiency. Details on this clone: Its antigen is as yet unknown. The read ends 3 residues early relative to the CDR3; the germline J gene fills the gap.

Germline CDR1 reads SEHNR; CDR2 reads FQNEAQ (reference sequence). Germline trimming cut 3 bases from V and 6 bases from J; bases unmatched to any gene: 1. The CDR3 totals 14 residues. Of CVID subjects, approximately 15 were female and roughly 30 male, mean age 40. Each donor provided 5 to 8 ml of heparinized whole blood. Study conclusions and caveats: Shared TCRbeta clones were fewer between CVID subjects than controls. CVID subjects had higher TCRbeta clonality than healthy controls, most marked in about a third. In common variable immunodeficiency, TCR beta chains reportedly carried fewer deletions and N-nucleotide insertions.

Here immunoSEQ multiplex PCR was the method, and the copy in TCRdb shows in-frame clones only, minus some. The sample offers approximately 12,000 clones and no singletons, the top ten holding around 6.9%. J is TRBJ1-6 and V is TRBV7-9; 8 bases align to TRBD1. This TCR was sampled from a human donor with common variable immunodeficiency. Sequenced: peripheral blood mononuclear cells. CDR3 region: CASSFGQGNSPLHF. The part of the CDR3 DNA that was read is TGTGCCAGCAGCTTCGGACAGGGTAATTCACCC. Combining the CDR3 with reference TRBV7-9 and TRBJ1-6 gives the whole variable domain DTGVSQNPRHKITKRGQNVTFRCDPISEHNRLYWYRQTLGQGPEFLTYFQNEAQLEKSRLLSDRFSAERPKGSFSTLEIQRTEQGDSAMYLCASSFGQGNSPLHFGNGTRLTVT.